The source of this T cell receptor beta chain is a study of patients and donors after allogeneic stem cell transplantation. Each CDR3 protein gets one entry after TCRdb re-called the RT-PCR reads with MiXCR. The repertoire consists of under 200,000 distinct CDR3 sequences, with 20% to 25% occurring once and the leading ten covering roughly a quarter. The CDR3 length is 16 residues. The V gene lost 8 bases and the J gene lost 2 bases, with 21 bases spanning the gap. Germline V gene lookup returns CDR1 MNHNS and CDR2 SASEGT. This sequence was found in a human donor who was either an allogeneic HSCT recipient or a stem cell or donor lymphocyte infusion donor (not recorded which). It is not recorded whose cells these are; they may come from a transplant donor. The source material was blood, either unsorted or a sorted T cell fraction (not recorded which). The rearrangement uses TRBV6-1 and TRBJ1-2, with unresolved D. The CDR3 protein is CASRTDAASSNYGYTF. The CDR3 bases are TGTGCCAGCCGGACGGACGCAGCGTCATCAAACTATGGCTACACCTTC.